The 20 T cell receptor beta chains below were found in one sample sequenced in a study of shared clonotypes between healthy human individuals. Sequencing used immunoSEQ multiplex PCR; TCRdb keeps in-frame clones, though not all of them. In the table there are 2 million to 3 million clones, 93% of which are singletons. Sequencing input: naive CD4+ T cells from PBMCs. The sample's subset: CD45RA+ positively selected. Source of these receptors: a man younger than 35 in good health. Some clones in this sample may be carry-over from other donors' samples.

This sequence joins TRBV18 and TRBJ2-7, with TRBD2 identical over 14 bases. The CDR3 is made up of 15 amino acids. CDR1 and CDR2 (germline): KGHSH, LQKENI. The V segment lost 5 bases and the J segment 3 bases; nucleotides outside the gene matches: 3. The CDR3 DNA follows: TGTGCCAGCTCAAAGGGACTAGCGGGAGACTACGAGCAGTACTTC. Translated, it gives CASSKGLAGDYEQYF. Drawing the rest from reference TRBV18 and TRBJ2-7, the complete variable domain is NAGVMQNPRHLVRRRGQEARLRCSPMKGHSHVYWYRQLPEEGLKFMVYLQKENIIDESGMPKERFSAEFPKEGPSILRIQQVVRGDSAAYFCASSKGLAGDYEQYFGPGTRLTVT.

V is TRBV11-3 and J is TRBJ2-3; TRBD1 is a possible D gene (6 bases). The V gene's germline CDR1 is SGHNT and CDR2 YENEEA. The CDR3 is made up of 14 amino acids. V lost 3 bases and J 2 bases, leaving 9 bases between the germline ends. Written as DNA, the CDR3 is TGTGCCAGCAGCTTGGACAGCTTCACAGATACGCAGTATTTT. Protein: CASSLDSFTDTQYF. Full variable domain (outside the CDR3, taken from reference TRBV11-3 and TRBJ2-3): EAGVVQSPRYKIIEKKQPVAFWCNPISGHNTLYWYLQNLGQGPELLIRYENEEAVDDSQLPKDRFSAERLKGVDSTLKIQPAELGDSAVYLCASSLDSFTDTQYFGPGTRLTVL.

CDR3 sequence: CASSTTGDPKYWGYTF. For the CDR3, the DNA is TGTGCCAGCAGTACGACAGGGGATCCGAAATATTGGGGCTACACCTTC. The rearrangement uses TRBV28 and TRBJ1-2; 8 bases match TRBD1. There are 16 residues in the CDR3. Germline trimming cut 5 bases from V and 8 bases from J; bases unmatched to any gene: 16. In germline, CDR1 is MDHEN, CDR2 SYDVKM.

This clone was found once. The chain employs TRBV28 and TRBJ1-1; 9 positions agree with TRBD1. The V and J ends lost 3 bases and 6 bases, in that order; junction bases with no gene match: 8. The germline gives CDR1 MDHEN, CDR2 SYDVKM. This CDR3 has 15 amino acids. In nucleotides, the CDR3 is TGTGCCAGCAGTTTGTTGGGACAGGGCTTTTCTGAAGCTTTCTTT. Translating gives CASSLLGQGFSEAFF.

In this sample, this clone turned up once. CDR3 bases: TGTGCCAGCTCCCCTTCGATGATTTACAATGAGCAGTTCTTC. Its protein is CASSPSMIYNEQFF. The rearrangement links TRBV18 to TRBJ2-1, with D unclear. The CDR3 length is 14 residues. The V and J ends lost 6 bases and 4 bases respectively, with 13 bases between them. Germline V lookup: CDR1 KGHSH, CDR2 LQKENI. Complete variable domain (other parts from reference TRBV18 and TRBJ2-1): NAGVMQNPRHLVRRRGQEARLRCSPMKGHSHVYWYRQLPEEGLKFMVYLQKENIIDESGMPKERFSAEFPKEGPSILRIQQVVRGDSAAYFCASSPSMIYNEQFFGPGTRLTVL.

This chain connects TRBV2 to TRBJ1-2, with D possibly TRBD1 on 6 matching bases. Trimming stripped 7 bases from V and 5 bases from J, with 11 bases between. Germline CDR1 SNHLY, CDR2 FYNNEI. The CDR3 runs 12 residues. CDR3 bases: TGTGCCAGCAAATACAGGGAATATGGCTACACCTTC. This translates into CASKYREYGYTF.

This sequence joins TRBV25-1 and TRBJ2-2; 8 nucleotides line up with TRBD1. CDR3 size: 16 residues. J lost 0 bases, V lost 6 bases, and 6 bases had no gene match. The germline V gene has CDR1 MGHDK and CDR2 SYGVNS. CDR3 DNA sequence: TGTGCCAGCAGCTACTCCAGGGGGCCGAACACCGGGGAGCTGTTTTTT. Residues: CASSYSRGPNTGELFF.

The genes are TRBV18 and TRBJ1-3, with a tentative D call TRBD1 (6 bases). V was clipped by 3 bases and J by 2 bases, with 17 bases between them. This CDR3 contains 17 residues. Germline V gene lookup returns CDR1 KGHSH and CDR2 LQKENI. The CDR3 DNA is TGTGCCAGCTCACCGATAGAAGGGGGGCTTACTGGAAACACCATATATTTT. Amino acids: CASSPIEGGLTGNTIYF.

This clone was seen a single time. Written as DNA, the CDR3 is TGTGCCAGCTCATCCACCAGGGGGGCCAACGTCCTGACTTTC. Protein product: CASSSTRGANVLTF. The gene calls are TRBV18 and TRBJ2-6; no definite D call. Per germline, CDR1 KGHSH and CDR2 LQKENI. The CDR3 runs to 14 residues. V was clipped by 5 bases and J by 4 bases, with 9 bases between them.

The CDR3 spells CASSQVARGQETQYF. CDR3 DNA: TGTGCCAGCAGCCAGGTGGCTAGGGGGCAAGAGACCCAGTACTTC. This sequence joins TRBV9 and TRBJ2-5; possibly TRBD1 for D (6 bases). The CDR3 has 15 residues. Per the germline V gene, CDR1 is SGDLS and CDR2 is YYNGEE. With 4 bases removed from V and 2 bases from J, the gap between germline ends came to 15 bases.

J is TRBJ2-1 and V is TRBV7-2; 12 bases agree with TRBD2. The CDR3 loop spans 15 amino acids. After removal of 5 bases from V and 9 bases from J, the junction contained 8 bases not matched to a gene. From germline, CDR1 is SGHTA and CDR2 FQGNSA. The CDR3 reads CASSTAGTSGLEQFF. In nucleotides, the CDR3 is TGTGCCAGCAGCACCGCCGGGACTAGCGGGCTTGAGCAGTTCTTC.

This chain connects TRBV6-1 to TRBJ2-7; the D gene is possibly TRBD2 (5 bases). Trimming pared 6 bases from V and 3 bases from J, leaving 18 bases between. Looked up from germline, CDR1 is MNHNS and CDR2 is SASEGT. The CDR3 has 15 residues. CDR3 residues: CASSPTEGWIYEQYF. The CDR3 nucleotides read TGTGCCAGCAGCCCCACTGAGGGCTGGATCTACGAGCAGTACTTC.

The count of this clone is one. The chain recombines TRBV7-2 with TRBJ1-1; the D gene is possibly TRBD1 (6 bases). Germline-derived CDR1 and CDR2 are SGHTA and FQGNSA. This CDR3 has 14 amino acids. Trimming removed 1 base at V and 5 bases at J, with 11 bases between. The CDR3 nucleotides read TGTGCCAGCAGCTTAGTACAGGGTAGAACTGAAGCTTTCTTT. Its protein is CASSLVQGRTEAFF. The full variable domain, in which reference TRBV7-2 and TRBJ1-1 provide the parts outside the CDR3, is GAGVSQSPSNKVTEKGKDVELRCDPISGHTALYWYRQSLGQGLEFLIYFQGNSAPDKSGLPSDRFSAERTGGSVSTLTIQRTQQEDSAVYLCASSLVQGRTEAFFGQGTRLTVV.

CDR3 in amino acids: CASSEPGQGETEQFF. The CDR3 DNA is TGCGCCAGCAGCGAACCGGGACAGGGGGAGACTGAGCAGTTCTTC. The chain combines TRBV5-1 with TRBJ2-1; 11 bases align to TRBD1. V dropped 4 bases and J dropped 9; count of bases not matched to a gene: 9. This CDR3 region has 15 residues. The germline V gene encodes CDR1 SGHRS and CDR2 YFSETQ.

The chain combines TRBV28 with TRBJ2-7, with D unclear. Looked up from germline, CDR1 is MDHEN and CDR2 is SYDVKM. This CDR3 has 12 residues. V lost 8 bases to trimming and J lost 0 bases, with 8 bases between them. CDR3 coding DNA: TGTGCCAGCCGGCTGAGCTCCTACGAGCAGTACTTC. As protein: CASRLSSYEQYF.

Comment on this clone: One junction end does not reproduce the germline sequence, and a read error may be involved. The rearrangement uses TRBV5-4 and TRBJ2-2; 8 bases are a match to TRBD2. This CDR3 contains 13 residues. From germline, CDR1 is SGHNT and CDR2 YYREEE (reference sequence). CDR3 residues: CATSGSQTGELFF. CDR3 coding DNA: TGTGCCACCAGCGGGAGTCAGACCGGGGAGCTGTTTTTT.

The chain has TRBV19 and TRBJ1-2; TRBD1 agrees at 9 bases. The junction had 13 bases not matched to a gene; V was cut back by 2 bases and J by 3 bases. Per the germline V gene, CDR1 is LNHDA and CDR2 is SQIVND (reference sequence). CDR3 length: 18 amino acids. The CDR3 here is CASSIYGQGSSVYYGYTF. The CDR3 DNA reads as TGTGCCAGTAGTATATACGGACAGGGGTCCTCCGTTTACTATGGCTACACCTTC. The whole variable domain, filled in from reference TRBV19 and TRBJ1-2, reads DGGITQSPKYLFRKEGQNVTLSCEQNLNHDAMYWYRQDPGQGLRLIYYSQIVNDFQKGDIAEGYSVSREKKESFPLTVTSAQKNPTAFYLCASSIYGQGSSVYYGYTFGSGTRLTVV.

The chain combines TRBV19 with TRBJ2-1, with 8 nucleotides matching TRBD2. J gave up 0 bases and V 10 bases, and 5 bases lay outside the gene matches. Germline assignment: CDR1 LNHDA and CDR2 SQIVND (reference sequence). The CDR3 covers 14 residues. The CDR3 DNA follows: TGTGCCACTCAAACTAGCGGCTCCTACAATGAGCAGTTCTTC. This codes for CATQTSGSYNEQFF.

The V call is TRBV7-9, the J call TRBJ1-1; TRBD1 might be the D (5 bases). Germline V lookup: CDR1 SEHNR, CDR2 FQNEAQ (reference sequence). The CDR3 has 14 amino acids. V gave up 6 bases and J gave up 3 bases, with 14 bases separating them. The chain's CDR3 is CASSSLGEYTEAFF. Written as DNA, the CDR3 is TGTGCCAGCAGTTCGCTGGGGGAATACACTGAAGCTTTCTTT.

This chain links TRBV6-1 with TRBJ2-1; 10 bases are shared with TRBD2. The CDR3 loop spans 15 amino acids. V shed 2 bases and J 3 bases; nucleotides not matched to a gene: 1. The germline V gene has CDR1 MNHNS and CDR2 SASEGT. The CDR3 here is CASSERLAGYNEQFF. The CDR3 DNA sequence: TGTGCCAGCAGTGAAAGACTAGCGGGCTACAATGAGCAGTTCTTC.